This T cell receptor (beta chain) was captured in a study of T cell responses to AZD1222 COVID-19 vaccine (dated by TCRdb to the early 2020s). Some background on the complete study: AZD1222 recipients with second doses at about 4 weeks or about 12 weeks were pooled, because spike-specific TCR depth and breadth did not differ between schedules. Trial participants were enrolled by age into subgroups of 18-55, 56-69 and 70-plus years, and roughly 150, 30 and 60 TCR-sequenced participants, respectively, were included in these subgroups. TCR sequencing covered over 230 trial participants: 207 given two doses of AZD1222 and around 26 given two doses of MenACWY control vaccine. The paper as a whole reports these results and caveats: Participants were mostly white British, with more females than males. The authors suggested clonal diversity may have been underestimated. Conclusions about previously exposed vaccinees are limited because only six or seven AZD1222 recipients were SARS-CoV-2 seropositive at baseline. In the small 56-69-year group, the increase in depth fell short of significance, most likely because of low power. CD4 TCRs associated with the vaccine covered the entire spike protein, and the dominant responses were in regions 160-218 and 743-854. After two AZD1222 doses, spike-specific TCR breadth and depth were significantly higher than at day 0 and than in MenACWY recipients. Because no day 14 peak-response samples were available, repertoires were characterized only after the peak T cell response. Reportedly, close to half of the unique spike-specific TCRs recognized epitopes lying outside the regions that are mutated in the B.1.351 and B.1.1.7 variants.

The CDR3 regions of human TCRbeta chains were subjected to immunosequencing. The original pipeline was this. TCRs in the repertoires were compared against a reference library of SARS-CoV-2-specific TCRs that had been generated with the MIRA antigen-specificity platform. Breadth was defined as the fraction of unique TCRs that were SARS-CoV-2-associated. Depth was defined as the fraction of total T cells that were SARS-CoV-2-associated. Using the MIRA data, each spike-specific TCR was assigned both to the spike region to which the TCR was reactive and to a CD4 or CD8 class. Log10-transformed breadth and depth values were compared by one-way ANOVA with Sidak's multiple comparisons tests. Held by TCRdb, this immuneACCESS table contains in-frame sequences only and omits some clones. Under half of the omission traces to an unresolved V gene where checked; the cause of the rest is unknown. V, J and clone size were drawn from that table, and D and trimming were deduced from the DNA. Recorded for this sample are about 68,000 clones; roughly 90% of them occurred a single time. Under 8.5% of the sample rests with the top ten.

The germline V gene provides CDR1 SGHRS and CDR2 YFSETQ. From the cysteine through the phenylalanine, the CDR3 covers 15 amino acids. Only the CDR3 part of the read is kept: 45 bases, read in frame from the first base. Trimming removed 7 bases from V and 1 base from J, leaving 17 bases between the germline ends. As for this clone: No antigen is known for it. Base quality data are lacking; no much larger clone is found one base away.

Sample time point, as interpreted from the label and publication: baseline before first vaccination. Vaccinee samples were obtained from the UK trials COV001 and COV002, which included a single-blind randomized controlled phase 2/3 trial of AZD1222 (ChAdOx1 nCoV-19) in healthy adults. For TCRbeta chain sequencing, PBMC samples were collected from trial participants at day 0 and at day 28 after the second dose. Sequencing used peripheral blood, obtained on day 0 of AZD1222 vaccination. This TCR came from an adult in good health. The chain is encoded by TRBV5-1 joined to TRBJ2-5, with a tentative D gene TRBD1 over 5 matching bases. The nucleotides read TGCGCCAGCGCTTCGTGGGCAGGGCTCCAAGAGACCCAGTACTTC. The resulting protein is CASASWAGLQETQYF.